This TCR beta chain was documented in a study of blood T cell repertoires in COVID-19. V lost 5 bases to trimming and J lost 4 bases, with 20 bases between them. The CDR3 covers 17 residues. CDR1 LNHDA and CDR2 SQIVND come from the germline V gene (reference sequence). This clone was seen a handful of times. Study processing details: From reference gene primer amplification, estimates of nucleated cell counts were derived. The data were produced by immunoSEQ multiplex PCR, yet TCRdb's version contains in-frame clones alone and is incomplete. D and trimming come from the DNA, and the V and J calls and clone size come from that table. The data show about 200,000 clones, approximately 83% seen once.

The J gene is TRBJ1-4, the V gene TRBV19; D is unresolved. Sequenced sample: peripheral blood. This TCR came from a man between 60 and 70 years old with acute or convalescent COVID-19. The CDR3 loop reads CASSYTTAGSGNEKLFF. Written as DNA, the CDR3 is TGTGCCAGTAGTTATACCACAGCCGGTAGTGGTAATGAAAAACTGTTTTTT.